This is a list of T cell receptor beta chains from one sample in a study of blood T cells in healthy people across ages. TCRdb reprocessed the 5' RACE reads with MiXCR, giving one entry per CDR3 protein. The sample has approximately 960,000 distinct CDR3 sequences, 25% to 35% seen once. This same sample was also taken into another study, of T cells of mothers and their children.

Material for sequencing was blood. These receptors all stem from a woman aged 40 to 50 in good health. The CDR3 runs from the conserved cysteine through the conserved F or W. A D gene is named only where the DNA matches it firmly. Size values are once, few and many counts, or a class for expanded clones, and some rows have none.

NA,many,TRBV6-2/TRBV6-3,TRBJ2-7,TGTGCCAGCAGTCGATCACTCGCCGAGCTTCGGAGGTCCTACGAGCAGTACTTC,CASSRSLAELRRSYEQYF
NA,NA,TRBV4-1,TRBJ2-7,TGCGCCAGCAGCCAGGCGGACAGCGGATACTACGAGCAGTACTTC,CASSQADSGYYEQYF
TRBD1,NA,TRBV10-3,TRBJ2-6,TGTGCCATCGGGACAGGGAACTCTGGGGCCAACGTCCTGACTTTC,CAIGTGNSGANVLTF
TRBD1,few,TRBV5-1,TRBJ1-1,TGCGCCAGCAAGCTTGGGACAGGGTGGTATGGGATGAACACTGAAGCTTTCTTT,CASKLGTGWYGMNTEAFF
NA,many,TRBV27,TRBJ1-4,TGTGCCAGCAGTTATGGACAGTTTAATGAAAAACTGTTTTTT,CASSYGQFNEKLFF
NA,few,TRBV2,TRBJ2-5,TGTGCCAGCAGTGGGGATCCCCGTGGATTCGACCAAGAGACCCAGTACTTC,CASSGDPRGFDQETQYF
NA,many,TRBV7-6,TRBJ1-1,TGTGCCAGCAGCCTAGGGTCTTCGGAGGCTTTCTTT,CASSLGSSEAFF
TRBD2,many,TRBV4-3,TRBJ2-4,TGCGCCAGCAGCCAAGCTACGGGAGGGGACAAAAACATTCAGTACTTC,CASSQATGGDKNIQYF
NA,NA,TRBV29-1,TRBJ1-1,TGCAGCGGTCTGGGACAAATGAACACTGAAGCTTTCTTT,CSGLGQMNTEAFF
TRBD1,many,TRBV29-1,TRBJ2-5,TGCAGCGTTCTTGGGACAGGGAGGGACCAAGAGACCCAGTACTTC,CSVLGTGRDQETQYF
NA,NA,TRBV19,TRBJ2-1,TGTGCCACATCGCCCGGGACTTTCTACAATGAGCAGTTCTTC,CATSPGTFYNEQFF
TRBD1,many,TRBV4-3,TRBJ2-3,TGCGCCAGCAGCCAAGACCCCACCACAGGGGGGAGCACAGATACGCAGTATTTT,CASSQDPTTGGSTDTQYF
NA,few,TRBV3-1,TRBJ1-1,TGTGCCAGCAGCCAAGCCTCGAACACTGAAGCTTTCTTT,CASSQASNTEAFF
NA,few,TRBV11-2,TRBJ2-7,TGTGCCAGCAGCTCCACGGACGGACACTCCTACGAGCAGTACTTC,CASSSTDGHSYEQYF
TRBD1,few,TRBV7-9,TRBJ2-1,TGTGCCAGCAGGAAGGTGGGACAGATAGTCAATGAGCAGTTCTTC,CASRKVGQIVNEQFF
TRBD2,NA,TRBV3-1,TRBJ2-1,TGTGCCAGCAGCCAGTACAGAGTAGGGGTCAAGCGGGGACTTGAGCAGTTCTTC,CASSQYRVGVKRGLEQFF